The following is a T cell receptor beta chain sequence with its context. The sample comes from a study of blood T cell repertoires in COVID-19. Study summary: The United States, Italy and Spain were the sources of the acute and convalescent COVID-19 samples. Sample material is recorded as cDNA or gDNA derived from T cells, B-cell-depleted T cells, or PBMCs.

This CDR3 spans 15 amino acids. After removal of 4 bases from V and 6 bases from J, the junction contained 11 bases not matched to a gene. Germline values: CDR1 MNHNY, CDR2 SVGAGI (reference sequence). The authors' processing: Reference gene primer amplification gave estimated nucleated cell counts. Some clones are missing from TCRdb's copy, which holds only in-frame ones; the method was immunoSEQ multiplex PCR. V and J calls and clone size are as listed in that table; D and trimming were resolved from the DNA. Of about 290,000 clones listed, about 89% were seen once; the top ten hold approximately 4.6%.

This sequence was found in a man aged 35 to 55 with acute or convalescent COVID-19. The rearrangement uses TRBV6-6 and TRBJ1-2; 7 nucleotides align to TRBD1. The source material was peripheral blood. CDR3 coding DNA: TGTGCCAGCAGTTTCTCGACAGGGAGCGGCGATGGCTACACCTTC. It encodes CASSFSTGSGDGYTF.